This T cell receptor beta chain was observed in a study of radiotherapy plus CTLA-4 blockade in lung cancer. Study-wide background: Among all patients, about 19% showed objective responses, while 30% to 35% had disease control.

By share, this clone ranks as medium-sized (0.01 to 0.1%). TCRdb keeps only in-frame clones here, not all; method: immunoSEQ multiplex PCR. The data contain 60,000 to 65,000 clones, roughly 77% of them singletons. The CDR3 is 14 residues long. The germline V gene encodes CDR1 SGHNT and CDR2 YYREEE (reference sequence). V lost 3 bases to trimming and J lost 2 bases, with 9 bases between them. This rearrangement joins TRBV5-4 to TRBJ1-3, with D maybe TRBD1 (5 bases). The input for sequencing was peripheral blood, taken from a patient treated with radiotherapy plus ipilimumab. The TCR originated in a human donor with non-small cell lung cancer who had a complete response to radiotherapy plus ipilimumab. The CDR3 DNA sequence: TGTGCCAGCAGCTCGGTGGGGGCTGGAAACACCATATATTTT. It is translated as CASSSVGAGNTIYF.